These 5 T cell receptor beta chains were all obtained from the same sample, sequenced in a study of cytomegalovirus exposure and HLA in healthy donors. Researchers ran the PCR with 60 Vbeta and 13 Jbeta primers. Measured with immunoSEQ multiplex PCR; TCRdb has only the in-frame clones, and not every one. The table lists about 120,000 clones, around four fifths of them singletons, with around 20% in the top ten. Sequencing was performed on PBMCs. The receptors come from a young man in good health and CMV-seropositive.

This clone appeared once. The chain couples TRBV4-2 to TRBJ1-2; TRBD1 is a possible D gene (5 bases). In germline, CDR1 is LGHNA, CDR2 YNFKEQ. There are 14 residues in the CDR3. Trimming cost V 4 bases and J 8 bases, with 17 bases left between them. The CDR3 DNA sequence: TGTGCCAGCAGCCCCATGGGGGAGGGGAGAGGCTACACCTTC. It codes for CASSPMGEGRGYTF.

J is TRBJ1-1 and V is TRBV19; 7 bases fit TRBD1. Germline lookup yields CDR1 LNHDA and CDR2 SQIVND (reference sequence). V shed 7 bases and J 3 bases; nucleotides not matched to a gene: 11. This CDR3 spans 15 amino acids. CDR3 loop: CASIGRQGRDTEAFF. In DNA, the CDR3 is TGTGCCAGTATAGGGAGACAGGGTCGAGACACTGAAGCTTTCTTT.

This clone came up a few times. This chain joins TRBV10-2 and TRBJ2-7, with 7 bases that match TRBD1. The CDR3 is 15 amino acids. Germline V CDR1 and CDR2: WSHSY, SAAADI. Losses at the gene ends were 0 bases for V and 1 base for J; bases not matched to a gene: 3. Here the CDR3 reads CASSESGQASYEQYF. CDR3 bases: TGCGCCAGCAGTGAGTCAGGACAGGCGTCCTACGAGCAGTACTTC.

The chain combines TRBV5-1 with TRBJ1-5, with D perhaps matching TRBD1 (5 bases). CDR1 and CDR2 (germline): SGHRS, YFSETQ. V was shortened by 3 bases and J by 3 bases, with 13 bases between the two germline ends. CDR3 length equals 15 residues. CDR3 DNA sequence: TGCGCCAGCAGCTATAGGGGCCTATACAATCAGCCCCAGCATTTT. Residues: CASSYRGLYNQPQHF.

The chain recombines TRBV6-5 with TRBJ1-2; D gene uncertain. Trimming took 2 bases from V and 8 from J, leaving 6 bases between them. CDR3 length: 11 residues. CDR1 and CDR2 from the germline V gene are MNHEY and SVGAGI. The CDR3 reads CASSYRGGYTF. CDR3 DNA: TGTGCCAGCAGTTACAGAGGGGGCTACACCTTC.